This T cell receptor beta chain was captured by sequencing in a study of blood T cell repertoires in COVID-19. The V end was cut by 4 bases, the J end by 1 base, with 14 bases between. The CDR3 has 15 residues. Germline V gene lookup returns CDR1 GTSNPN and CDR2 SVGIG (reference sequence). TCRdb's copy holds only in-frame clones and misses some; the assay was immunoSEQ multiplex PCR. Of 150,000 or so clones in the sample, 82% were seen once. This clonotype originated in a middle-aged woman with COVID-19, enrolled during active disease. Sequenced input: peripheral blood. This sequence joins TRBV30 and TRBJ1-5; maybe TRBD1 (6 bases). CDR3 loop: CAWKQQGGSNQPQHF. The CDR3 nucleotides are TGTGCCTGGAAACAACAGGGAGGGAGCAATCAGCCCCAGCATTTT. Complete variable domain (other parts from reference TRBV30 and TRBJ1-5): SQTIHQWPATLVQPVGSPLSLECTVEGTSNPNLYWYRQAAGRGLQLLFYSVGIGQISSEVPQNLSASRPQDRQFILSSKKLLLSDSGFYLCAWKQQGGSNQPQHFGDGTRLSIL.